This T cell receptor (beta chain) derives from a study of T-cell reconstitution after alpha-beta-depleted transplantation in children. Trimming took 1 base from V and 4 from J, leaving 14 bases between them. The CDR3 totals 15 residues. The germline V gene has CDR1 SGHRS and CDR2 YFSETQ. Researchers prepared the TCRbeta library using unique molecular identifiers, the study reports. TCRdb itself ran the PCR reads through MiXCR, one entry per CDR3 protein. Altogether roughly 500,000 distinct CDR3 sequences are present, around 16% being singletons, with the ten largest covering 2.5% to 3.5%. This clonotype turned up a few times.

The sequences come from PBMCs from the stem cell graft donor, collected from the stem cell graft. The clonotype was recovered from a human donor who donated a stem cell graft to a child with acute lymphoblastic leukemia. The rearrangement links TRBV5-1 to TRBJ2-5, with D perhaps being TRBD1 or TRBD2 (5 bases each). CDR3: CASSLTRGDLETQYF. DNA for the CDR3: TGCGCCAGCAGCTTGACTAGAGGGGATCTAGAGACCCAGTACTTC.